These 27 T cell receptor beta chains share one sample of origin, sequenced in a study of T cells expressing NK-cell markers. From the 5' RACE reads, TCRdb lists one entry per CDR3 protein and no DNA. The listing records hundreds of thousands of distinct CDR3 sequences. The sample was blood T cells: a sorted CD56 or NKG2C T cell subset, CD4+ or CD8+ T cells, or bulk PBMC T cells (not recorded which). The origin of the receptors is a woman aged 18-70 years in good health.

V and J are TRBV9 and TRBJ2-1; TCRdb picks TRBD2, but there is no DNA to check that call. CDR1 is SGDLS and CDR2 is YYNGEE in the germline V gene. The CDR3 contains 15 residues. The CDR3 loop reads CASGSSAGASNEQFF.

The chain recombines TRBV7-8 with TRBJ1-5; TCRdb reports TRBD1, a call that lacks DNA to check it against. CDR3 length: 14 amino acids. Germline CDR1 and CDR2: SGHVS and FQNEAQ. The CDR3 loop is CASSLAAGVQPQHF.

The V and J genes are TRBV7-2 and TRBJ2-7; the D call of TRBD1 rests on TCRdb alone, since no DNA is present to check it. This CDR3 is 14 amino acids long. The germline CDR1 and CDR2 sequences are SGHTA and FQGNSA. The CDR3 here is CASSLQGISYEQYF.

This chain uses TRBV29-1 with TRBJ2-5; the TRBD1 assignment by TCRdb is unverifiable without DNA. Looked up from germline, CDR1 is SQVTM and CDR2 is ANQGSEA. This CDR3 is built from 13 residues. CDR3 region: CSLHLGQQETQYF.

The chain employs TRBV4-3 and TRBJ2-7; as DNA is missing, the TRBD1 call by TCRdb cannot be tested. The CDR3 contains 15 residues. Germline CDR1 LGHNA, CDR2 YSLEER. The CDR3 loop is CASSRGQPSSYEQYF.

This chain links TRBV7-2 with TRBJ1-1; the TCRdb call, TRBD1, lacks DNA for checking. Germline lookup yields CDR1 SGHTA and CDR2 FQGNSA. The CDR3 loop spans 15 amino acids. CDR3 loop: CASSGKGTARTEAFF.

V is TRBV7-2 and J is TRBJ2-1; TCRdb names TRBD2, which stays unverified in the absence of DNA. The CDR3 runs 15 residues. The germline CDR1 and CDR2 sequences are SGHTA and FQGNSA. CDR3 in amino acids: CASSFQRGGRNEQFF.

This CDR3 reads CASSFRQGTYNEQFF. The chain carries TRBV7-2 and TRBJ2-1; TCRdb returns TRBD1, unconfirmable since there is no DNA. The CDR3 has 15 residues. The V gene's germline CDR1 is SGHTA and CDR2 FQGNSA.

The rearrangement links TRBV5-1 to TRBJ1-1; TCRdb proposes TRBD1, but this gene call is untestable without DNA. The CDR3 totals 15 residues. In germline, CDR1 is SGHRS, CDR2 YFSETQ. CDR3 sequence: CASSPADRPNTEAFF. The whole variable domain, remainder taken from reference TRBV5-1 and TRBJ1-1, is KAGVTQTPRYLIKTRGQQVTLSCSPISGHRSVSWYQQTPGQGLQFLFEYFSETQRNKGNFPGRFSGRQFSNSRSEMNVSTLELGDSALYLCASSPADRPNTEAFFGQGTRLTVV.

The genes are TRBV7-2 and TRBJ1-5. CDR1 SGHTA and CDR2 FQGNSA come from the germline V gene. There are 14 residues in the CDR3. The CDR3 protein is CASSLGRGNQPQHF.

The chain couples TRBV10-1 to TRBJ2-4. The CDR3 consists of 14 residues. The germline V gene encodes CDR1 WNHNN and CDR2 SYGVQD (reference sequence). The chain's CDR3 is CASSASVAKNIQYF.

The genes are TRBV15 and TRBJ2-2. CDR1 and CDR2 (germline): LNHNV, YYDKDF (reference sequence). The CDR3 length is 12 residues. Here the CDR3 reads CATSKYTGELFF.

V gene TRBV6-1 combines with J gene TRBJ2-2; checking the TCRdb D call of TRBD1 is not possible without DNA. CDR1 is MNHNS, CDR2 SASEGT, per germline. The CDR3 runs to 13 residues. This CDR3 is CASGSGLAGELFF.

This CDR3 is CATSDPGGKTYNEQFF. The chain is built from TRBV24-1 and TRBJ2-1; the D call from TCRdb, TRBD1, cannot be confirmed without DNA. Germline CDR1 reads KGHDR; CDR2 reads SFDVKD. This CDR3 has 16 residues.

J is TRBJ2-5 and V is TRBV7-2; the TRBD1 assignment by TCRdb is unverifiable without DNA. The CDR3 has 15 amino acids. Germline V lookup: CDR1 SGHTA, CDR2 FQGNSA. This CDR3 reads CASSLAQGRGETQYF.

The chain couples TRBV20-1 to TRBJ2-1; TCRdb indicates TRBD2, and absent DNA this call remains unverified. Germline CDR1 DFQATT, CDR2 SNEGSKA (reference sequence). The CDR3 runs 14 residues. The CDR3 sequence is CSARLAGVGYEQFF.

This CDR3 is CASSLSGGGLTDTQYF. This chain joins TRBV27 and TRBJ2-3; lacking DNA, the TRBD2 call made by TCRdb goes unchecked. Looked up from germline, CDR1 is MNHEY and CDR2 is SMNVEV (reference sequence). The CDR3 sequence is 16 residues long.

The chain joins TRBV7-9 to TRBJ1-2. Per germline, CDR1 SEHNR and CDR2 FQNEAQ (reference sequence). The CDR3 loop spans 13 amino acids. The CDR3: CASSPRGSYGYTF.

V usage is TRBV5-1 and J usage is TRBJ2-5; no DNA is available, so the TRBD1 call from TCRdb remains unchecked. There are 16 residues in the CDR3. Germline values: CDR1 SGHRS, CDR2 YFSETQ. CDR3 residues: CASSYPPGDPGETQYF.

This chain links TRBV7-3 with TRBJ2-2; the TRBD2 assignment by TCRdb is unverifiable without DNA. CDR3 length: 16 amino acids. From germline, CDR1 is SGHTA and CDR2 FQGTGA. CDR3 in amino acids: CASSTGASGTTGELFF. The full variable domain, in which reference TRBV7-3 and TRBJ2-2 provide the parts outside the CDR3, is GAGVSQTPSNKVTEKGKYVELRCDPISGHTALYWYRQSLGQGPEFLIYFQGTGAADDSGLPNDRFFAVRPEGSVSTLKIQRTERGDSAVYLCASSTGASGTTGELFFGEGSRLTVL.

CDR3 sequence: CSVLSGDQPQHF. The genes are TRBV29-1 and TRBJ1-5. Per the germline V gene, CDR1 is SQVTM and CDR2 is ANQGSEA. The CDR3 covers 12 residues.

This chain links TRBV20-1 with TRBJ1-5; checking the TCRdb D call of TRBD1 is not possible without DNA. The CDR3 length is 17 residues. CDR1 DFQATT and CDR2 SNEGSKA come from the germline V gene (reference sequence). The CDR3 here is CSAGVGFPNTGTQPQHF.

V gene TRBV7-2 combines with J gene TRBJ2-2; there is no DNA to check the TCRdb D call of TRBD1. Germline V gives CDR1 SGHTA, CDR2 FQGNSA. The CDR3 loop spans 15 amino acids. The CDR3 sequence is CASSLGTGNTGELFF.

V usage is TRBV28 and J usage is TRBJ2-7; TCRdb picks TRBD1, but there is no DNA to check that call. CDR3 length equals 15 residues. Germline V gives CDR1 MDHEN, CDR2 SYDVKM. The CDR3 region is CASSPHRGPYYEQYF.

The genes are TRBV11-2 and TRBJ2-5; TCRdb designates TRBD1, a call that cannot be tested without DNA. This CDR3 has 17 residues. Germline V CDR1 and CDR2: SGHAT, FQNNGV. The CDR3 here is CASSLDTLSRRAETQYF.

The genes are TRBV2 and TRBJ2-3; TCRdb indicates TRBD1, and absent DNA this call remains unverified. Per the germline V gene, CDR1 is SNHLY and CDR2 is FYNNEI. The CDR3 is 12 amino acids. The CDR3 loop is CASGSPTDTQYF.

V and J are TRBV5-1 and TRBJ1-4. CDR1 is SGHRS and CDR2 is YFSETQ in the germline V gene. The CDR3 consists of 15 residues. CDR3 in amino acids: CASSSGVKTNEKLFF.